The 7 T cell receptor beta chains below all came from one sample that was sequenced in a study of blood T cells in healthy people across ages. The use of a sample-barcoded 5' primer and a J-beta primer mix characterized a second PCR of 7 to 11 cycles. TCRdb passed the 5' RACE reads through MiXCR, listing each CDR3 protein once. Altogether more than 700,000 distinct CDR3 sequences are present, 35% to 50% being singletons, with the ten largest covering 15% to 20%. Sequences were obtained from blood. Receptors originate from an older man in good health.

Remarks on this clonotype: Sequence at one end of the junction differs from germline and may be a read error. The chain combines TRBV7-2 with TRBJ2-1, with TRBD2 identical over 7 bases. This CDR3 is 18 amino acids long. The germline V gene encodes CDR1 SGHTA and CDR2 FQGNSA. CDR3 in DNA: TGTGCCAGCAGCTTAACAAAGACTAGCACGAGCTCCTACAATGGGCAGTTCTTC. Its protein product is CASSLTKTSTSSYNGQFF.

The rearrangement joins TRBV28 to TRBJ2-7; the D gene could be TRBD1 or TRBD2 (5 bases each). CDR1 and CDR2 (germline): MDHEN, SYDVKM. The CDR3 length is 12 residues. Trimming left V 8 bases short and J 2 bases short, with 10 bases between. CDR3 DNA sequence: TGTGCCAGCGTCGGGGCAACCTACGAGCAGTACTTC. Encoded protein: CASVGATYEQYF.

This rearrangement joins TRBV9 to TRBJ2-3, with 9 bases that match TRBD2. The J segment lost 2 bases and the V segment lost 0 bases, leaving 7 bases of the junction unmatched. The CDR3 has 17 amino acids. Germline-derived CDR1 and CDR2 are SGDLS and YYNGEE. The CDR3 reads CASSVAPLAGITDTQYF. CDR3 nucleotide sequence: TGTGCCAGCAGCGTAGCTCCTCTAGCGGGAATCACAGATACGCAGTATTTT.

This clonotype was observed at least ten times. CDR3 loop: CASSFILETQYF. CDR3 sequence (DNA): TGTGCCAGCAGTTTCATCCTGGAGACCCAGTACTTC. This chain links TRBV12-3 or TRBV12-4 with TRBJ2-5; D is ambiguous. V was cut by 3 bases and J by 5 bases, with 7 bases left in between. The CDR3 extends over 12 amino acids.

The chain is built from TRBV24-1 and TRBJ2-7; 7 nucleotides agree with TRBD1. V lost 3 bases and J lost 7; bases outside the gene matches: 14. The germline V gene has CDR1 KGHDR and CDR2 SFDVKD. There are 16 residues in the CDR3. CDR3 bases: TGTGCCACCAGTGATCCCCGTATGGACAGGCCAGATGAGCAGTACTTC. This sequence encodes CATSDPRMDRPDEQYF.

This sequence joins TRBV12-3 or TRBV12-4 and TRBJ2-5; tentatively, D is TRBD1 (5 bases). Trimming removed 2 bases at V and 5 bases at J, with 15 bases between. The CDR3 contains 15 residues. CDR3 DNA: TGTGCCAGCAGTTTACGGGCAGGGCGAGCGGAGACCCAGTACTTC. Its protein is CASSLRAGRAETQYF.

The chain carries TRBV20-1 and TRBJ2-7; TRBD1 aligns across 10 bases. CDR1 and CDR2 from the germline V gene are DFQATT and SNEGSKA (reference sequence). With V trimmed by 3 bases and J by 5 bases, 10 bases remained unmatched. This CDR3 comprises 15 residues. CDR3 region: CSASDDRGLINEQYF. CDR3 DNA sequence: TGCAGTGCTAGCGACGACAGGGGGCTAATAAACGAGCAGTACTTC.